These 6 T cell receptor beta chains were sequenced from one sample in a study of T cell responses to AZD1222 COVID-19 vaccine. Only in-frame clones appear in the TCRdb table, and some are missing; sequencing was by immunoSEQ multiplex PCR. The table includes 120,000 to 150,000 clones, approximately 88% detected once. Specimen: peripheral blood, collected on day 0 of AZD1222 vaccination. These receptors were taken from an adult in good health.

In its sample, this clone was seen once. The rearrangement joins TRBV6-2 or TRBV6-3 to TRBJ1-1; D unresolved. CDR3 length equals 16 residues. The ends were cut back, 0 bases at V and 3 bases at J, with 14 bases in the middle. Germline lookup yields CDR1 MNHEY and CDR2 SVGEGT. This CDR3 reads CASSYSTPPKDTEAFF. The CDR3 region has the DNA TGTGCCAGCAGTTACTCAACACCCCCAAAGGACACTGAAGCTTTCTTT.

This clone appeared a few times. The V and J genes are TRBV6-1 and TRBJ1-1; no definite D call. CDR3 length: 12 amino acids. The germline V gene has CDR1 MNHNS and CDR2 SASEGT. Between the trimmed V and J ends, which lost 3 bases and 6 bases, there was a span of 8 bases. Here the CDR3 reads CASSDMWAEAFF. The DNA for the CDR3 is TGTGCCAGCAGTGATATGTGGGCTGAAGCTTTCTTT.

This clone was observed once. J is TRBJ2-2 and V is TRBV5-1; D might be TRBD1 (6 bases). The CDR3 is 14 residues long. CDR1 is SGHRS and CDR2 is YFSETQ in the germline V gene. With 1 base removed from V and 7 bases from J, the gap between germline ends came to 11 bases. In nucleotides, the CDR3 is TGCGCCAGCAGCTTGACCTTACAGGGCGGGGAGCTGTTTTTT. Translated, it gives CASSLTLQGGELFF.

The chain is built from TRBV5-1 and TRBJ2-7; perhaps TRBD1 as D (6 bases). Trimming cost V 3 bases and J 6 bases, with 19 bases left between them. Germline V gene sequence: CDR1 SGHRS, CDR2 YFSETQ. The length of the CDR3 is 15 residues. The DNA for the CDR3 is TGCGCCAGCAGCTCGGGGACACCCGGGATCGGCGAGCAGTACTTC. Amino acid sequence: CASSSGTPGIGEQYF.

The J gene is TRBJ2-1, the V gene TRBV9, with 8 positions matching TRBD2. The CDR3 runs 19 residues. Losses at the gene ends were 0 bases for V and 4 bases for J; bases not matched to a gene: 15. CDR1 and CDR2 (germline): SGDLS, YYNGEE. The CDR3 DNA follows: TGTGCCAGCAGCGTAGCTCCCCTATTGGCGGGAGGCTCATACAATGAGCAGTTCTTC. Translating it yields CASSVAPLLAGGSYNEQFF.

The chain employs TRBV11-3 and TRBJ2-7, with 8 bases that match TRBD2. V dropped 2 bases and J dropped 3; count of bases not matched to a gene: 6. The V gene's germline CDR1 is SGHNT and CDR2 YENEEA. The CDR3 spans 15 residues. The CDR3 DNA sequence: TGTGCCAGCAGCTTAATCAGCGGGAGTAACTACGAGCAGTACTTC. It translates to CASSLISGSNYEQYF.